Listed here are 20 T cell receptor beta chains from one sample, sequenced in a study of neurological immune-mediated disorders. TCRdb re-derived calls from the 5' RACE reads in MiXCR, one entry per CDR3 protein. The table shows approximately 47,000 distinct CDR3 sequences, with approximately 11% occurring only once. Documented time point: longitudinal time-point 3. The sample comprised PBMCs. These receptors were taken from a male donor with HTLV-1-associated myelopathy (HAM/TSP).

Many counts were recorded for this clonotype. The chain couples TRBV7-2 to TRBJ2-3, with TRBD2 matching over 10 bases. This CDR3 has 17 amino acids. Germline loops: CDR1 SGHTA, CDR2 FQGNSA. V shed 4 bases, J shed 8 bases, and the junction held 15 bases outside the gene matches. The DNA for the CDR3 is TGTGCCAGCAGCTCGCGGACAGGGAGGGCTAGCGGGGGTACGCAGTATTTT. It codes for CASSSRTGRASGGTQYF.

This clonotype has at least ten counts. The gene calls are TRBV5-1 and TRBJ1-1, with D possibly being TRBD1 (6 bases). V shed 6 bases and J shed 4 bases, with 13 bases lying between them. Germline CDR1 reads SGHRS; CDR2 reads YFSETQ. This CDR3 region has 13 residues. Written as DNA, the CDR3 is TGCGCCAGCAATCAGGGGATTGGCACTGAAGCTTTCTTT. This sequence encodes CASNQGIGTEAFF.

The chain joins TRBV20-1 to TRBJ2-1, with 13 bases aligning to TRBD2. Germline lookup yields CDR1 DFQATT and CDR2 SNEGSKA (reference sequence). This CDR3 region has 14 residues. Trimming took 6 bases from V and 8 from J; bases not matched to a gene: 7. CDR3 in DNA: TGCAGTGCCACAACTAGCGGGGGGGCCTATGAGCAGTTCTTC. This gives the protein CSATTSGGAYEQFF.

This clonotype was recorded at least ten times. This chain connects TRBV28 to TRBJ1-1; D perhaps matches TRBD1 (6 bases). V was clipped by 4 bases and J by 5 bases, with 14 bases between them. Germline CDR1 MDHEN, CDR2 SYDVKM. There are 14 residues in the CDR3. The CDR3 DNA is TGTGCCAGCAGTTCATCCGGGGGGGCGACTGAAGCTTTCTTT. Translation: CASSSSGGATEAFF. Using reference TRBV28 and TRBJ1-1 for the parts outside the CDR3, the full variable domain is DVKVTQSSRYLVKRTGEKVFLECVQDMDHENMFWYRQDPGLGLRLIYFSYDVKMKEKGDIPEGYSVSREKKERFSLILESASTNQTSMYLCASSSSGGATEAFFGQGTRLTVV.

Points on this clonotype: This may be a read error: a much more frequent sequence differs by one nucleotide. The conserved final phenylalanine or tryptophan is absent from the CDR3, which likely points to a read error. The gene calls are TRBV6-5 and TRBJ1-1, with D unresolved. Trimming cost V 6 bases and J 0 bases, with 8 bases left between them. CDR3 length: 13 amino acids. CDR1 and CDR2 (germline): MNHEY, SVGAGI. CDR3 loop: CASSLVLNTEAFL. The CDR3 DNA reads TGTGCCAGCAGCCTCGTATTGAACACTGAAGCTTTCCTT.

This clonotype was detected ten times or more. The chain recombines TRBV10-3 with TRBJ1-6; D not resolved. With 3 bases removed from V and 10 bases from J, the gap between germline ends came to 10 bases. Germline assignment: CDR1 ENHRY and CDR2 SYGVKD. There are 13 residues in the CDR3. CDR3 amino acids: CAISEADGSPLHF. DNA of the CDR3: TGTGCCATCAGTGAAGCTGACGGATCACCCCTCCACTTT.

This clonotype was seen at least ten times. The chain joins TRBV28 to TRBJ2-2; D uncertain. The CDR3 is 11 amino acids. Germline CDR1 reads MDHEN; CDR2 reads SYDVKM. V lost 5 bases to trimming and J lost 5 bases, with 3 bases between them. The CDR3 nucleotides read TGTGCCAGCAGTCGGACCGGGGAGCTGTTTTTT. The encoded protein is CASSRTGELFF.

Many counts were recorded for this clonotype. V and J are TRBV12-3 or TRBV12-4 and TRBJ2-1; 7 positions match TRBD1. With 5 bases clipped from V and 3 bases from J, the junction kept 10 bases outside the gene matches. The CDR3 is 16 amino acids. The CDR3 loop reads CASSREKGAGYNEQFF. The DNA of the CDR3 is TGTGCCAGCAGTCGAGAGAAGGGGGCCGGCTACAATGAGCAGTTCTTC.

In its sample, this clonotype was seen many times. The chain joins TRBV5-1 to TRBJ2-6; TRBD2 matches 7 bases. Germline CDR1 reads SGHRS; CDR2 reads YFSETQ. V lost 1 base and J lost 4; bases outside the gene matches: 11. The CDR3 is 18 residues long. The CDR3 coding sequence is TGCGCCAGCAGCTTGCGGGGGGTCTCCTTCTCCGGGGCCAACGTCCTGACTTTC. It specifies CASSLRGVSFSGANVLTF. Full variable domain (missing parts from reference TRBV5-1 and TRBJ2-6): KAGVTQTPRYLIKTRGQQVTLSCSPISGHRSVSWYQQTPGQGLQFLFEYFSETQRNKGNFPGRFSGRQFSNSRSEMNVSTLELGDSALYLCASSLRGVSFSGANVLTFGAGSRLTVL.

This clonotype was detected many times. The chain uses TRBV5-6 and TRBJ1-1; no reliable D call. The V gene lost 4 bases and the J gene lost 1 base, with 11 bases spanning the gap. Germline values: CDR1 SGHDT, CDR2 YYEEEE. The CDR3 has 14 residues. For the CDR3, the DNA is TGTGCCAGCAGCGTCAGAGGGAGGAACACTGAAGCTTTCTTT. Encoded protein: CASSVRGRNTEAFF.

This clonotype was seen ten or more times. The chain employs TRBV7-2 and TRBJ2-1; possibly TRBD2 for D (5 bases). Germline loops: CDR1 SGHTA, CDR2 FQGNSA. This CDR3 is built from 15 residues. Trimming cost V 5 bases and J 4 bases, with 15 bases left between them. The CDR3 spells CASSQRGFEYNEQFF. For the CDR3, the DNA is TGTGCCAGCAGCCAACGGGGTTTCGAGTACAATGAGCAGTTCTTC.

This clonotype has ten or more counts. V is TRBV7-8 and J is TRBJ1-2; the D gene is possibly TRBD1 (5 bases). Deletions cut 4 bases from V and 5 bases from J, with 14 bases between. Germline CDR1 and CDR2: SGHVS and FQNEAQ. The CDR3 runs to 14 residues. DNA for the CDR3: TGTGCCAGCAGCTCCAAGGCGGGGCTTTATGGCTACACCTTC. Its protein is CASSSKAGLYGYTF. The full variable domain, rest sourced from reference TRBV7-8 and TRBJ1-2, is GAGVSQSPRYKVAKRGQDVALRCDPISGHVSLFWYQQALGQGPEFLTYFQNEAQLDKSGLPSDRFFAERPEGSVSTLKIQRTQQEDSAVYLCASSSKAGLYGYTFGSGTRLTVV.

This clonotype was counted many times. V and J are TRBV6-5 and TRBJ1-2; D call uncertain. This CDR3 has 13 residues. V was pared by 2 bases and J by 5 bases, with 9 bases between. Looked up from germline, CDR1 is MNHEY and CDR2 is SVGAGI. The CDR3 loop is CASSYPGSYGYTF. In nucleotides, the CDR3 is TGTGCCAGCAGTTACCCCGGGAGTTATGGCTACACCTTC.

This clonotype was seen ten or more times. This sequence joins TRBV24-1 and TRBJ2-1, with TRBD2 matching over 9 bases. Germline values: CDR1 KGHDR, CDR2 SFDVKD. The V and J ends lost 9 bases and 4 bases, in that order; junction bases with no gene match: 3. This CDR3 contains 13 residues. The CDR3 bases are TGTGCCACCCGAACTAGCGGGTACAATGAGCAGTTCTTC. It specifies CATRTSGYNEQFF.

This clonotype was seen repeatedly, ten times or more. The V gene is TRBV5-5, the J gene TRBJ1-5; D not resolved. Germline lookup yields CDR1 SGHKS and CDR2 YYEKEE (reference sequence). Trimming removed 2 bases at V and 4 bases at J, with 13 bases between. The CDR3 runs 15 residues. The CDR3 reads CASSLGFTINQPQHF. In DNA form, the CDR3 reads TGTGCCAGCAGCTTAGGATTCACGATAAATCAGCCCCAGCATTTT.

This clonotype was observed many times. Sequence at one end of the junction differs from germline and may be a read error. The chain combines TRBV5-5 with TRBJ2-2; D ambiguous. The CDR3 is 14 residues long. Germline-derived CDR1 and CDR2 are SGHKS and YYEKEE (reference sequence). CDR3 coding DNA: TGTGCCAGCAGCTTGGAGCTAAACACCAGGGAGCTGTTTTTT. Translation gives CASSLELNTRELFF.

At least ten counts were recorded for this clonotype. This rearrangement joins TRBV29-1 to TRBJ1-5; TRBD1 aligns across 7 bases. V dropped 5 bases and J dropped 0; count of bases not matched to a gene: 7. The CDR3 is 15 amino acids. Germline V lookup: CDR1 SQVTM, CDR2 ANQGSEA. CDR3 sequence: CSVSVTGVSNQPQHF. The CDR3 DNA is TGCAGCGTTTCTGTTACAGGGGTTAGCAATCAGCCCCAGCATTTT.

This clonotype was picked up many times. The genes are TRBV5-1 and TRBJ2-3, with 7 bases identical to TRBD2. With 5 bases clipped from V and 5 bases from J, the junction kept 5 bases outside the gene matches. The CDR3 has 13 amino acids. In germline, CDR1 is SGHRS, CDR2 YFSETQ. The CDR3 region has the DNA TGCGCCAGCAGTGTCGCGGGGGAAGATACGCAGTATTTT. Translating it yields CASSVAGEDTQYF. Complete variable domain (other parts from reference TRBV5-1 and TRBJ2-3): KAGVTQTPRYLIKTRGQQVTLSCSPISGHRSVSWYQQTPGQGLQFLFEYFSETQRNKGNFPGRFSGRQFSNSRSEMNVSTLELGDSALYLCASSVAGEDTQYFGPGTRLTVL.

The sample holds many counts of this clonotype. The V call is TRBV7-2, the J call TRBJ2-1; no definite D call. Looked up from germline, CDR1 is SGHTA and CDR2 is FQGNSA. With 4 bases removed from V and 9 bases from J, the gap between germline ends came to 13 bases. The CDR3 contains 13 residues. DNA for the CDR3: TGTGCCAGCAGCTCTGCCAAGGTGGTTGAGCAGTTCTTC. This translates into CASSSAKVVEQFF.

This clonotype appeared many times. The rearrangement joins TRBV5-1 to TRBJ2-1; D not certain. V lost 5 bases and J lost 6, with 15 bases in between. Germline V CDR1 and CDR2: SGHRS, YFSETQ. CDR3 length equals 14 residues. CDR3 loop: CASSSGHHTNEQFF. For the CDR3, the DNA is TGCGCCAGCAGTTCTGGTCACCATACCAATGAGCAGTTCTTC.